The source of this TCR beta chain is a study of early T cells in non-severe SARS-CoV-2 infection. The CDR3 runs to 13 residues. Per the germline V gene, CDR1 is WNHNN and CDR2 is SYGVQD (reference sequence). The V gene lost 5 bases and the J gene lost 4 bases, with 11 bases spanning the gap. Notes on the study in general: Reliance on VDJdb matching favored anti-spike CD8 responses; private and CD4 specificities were missed.

This clonotype was seen repeatedly, ten times or more. Antigen specificity is unknown. As part of library construction, unique molecular identifiers were attached to individual cDNA molecules. TCRdb used MiXCR to reprocess the 5' RACE reads, holding one entry per CDR3 protein. The data show 85,000 to 100,000 distinct CDR3 sequences, roughly 15% seen once. This TCR derives from an adult who was a healthcare worker with PCR-confirmed SARS-CoV-2 infection or an uninfected control (not recorded which). The sample taken for sequencing was whole blood. The chain recombines TRBV10-1 with TRBJ2-5; D unclear. The CDR3 nucleotides read TGCGCCAGCAGTAGAAGTGCTCCAGAGACCCAGTACTTC. Translation gives CASSRSAPETQYF.